This TCR beta chain was profiled in a study of blood T cell repertoires in COVID-19. In the study overall: Acute and convalescent COVID-19 samples came from the United States, Italy and Spain.

Sequencing was performed with immunoSEQ multiplex PCR; in TCRdb, only in-frame clones are kept and a portion is missing. The top ten hold less than 3% of the sample, which has over 120,000 clones, 60% to 80% seen once. Germline loops: CDR1 SGHNT, CDR2 YENEEA. J was trimmed by 8 bases and V by 2 bases; bases with no gene match: 3. The CDR3 contains 15 residues. Clinical histories supplied by participants themselves formed the basis of cohort assignment. For recovered donors of Cohort 3, there were two negative PCRs, clearance, or symptom resolution. V is TRBV11-3 and J is TRBJ2-1, with TRBD2 identical over 13 bases. The source material was PBMCs or T cells enriched from blood (not recorded which). The receptor's source is a woman aged 45-60 years who had recovered from COVID-19. The CDR3 sequence is CASSLTSGGAHEQFF. In DNA, the CDR3 is TGTGCCAGCAGCTTAACTAGCGGGGGGGCCCATGAGCAGTTCTTC.